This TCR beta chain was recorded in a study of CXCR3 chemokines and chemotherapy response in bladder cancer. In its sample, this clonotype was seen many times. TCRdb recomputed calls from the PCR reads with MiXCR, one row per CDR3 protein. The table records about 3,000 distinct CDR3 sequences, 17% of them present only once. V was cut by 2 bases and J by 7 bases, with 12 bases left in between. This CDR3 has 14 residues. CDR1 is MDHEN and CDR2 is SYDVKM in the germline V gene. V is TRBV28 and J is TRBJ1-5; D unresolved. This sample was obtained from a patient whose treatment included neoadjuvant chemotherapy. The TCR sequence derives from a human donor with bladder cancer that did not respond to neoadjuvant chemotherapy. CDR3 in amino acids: CASSLPGPRQPQHF. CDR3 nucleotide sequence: TGTGCCAGCAGTTTACCGGGCCCCCGCCAGCCCCAGCATTTT.